What follows are 13 T cell receptor beta chains derived from one specimen sequenced in a study of T cells in Graves' hyperthyroidism and ophthalmopathy (dated by TCRdb to the late 2010s). Receptors were amplified or captured by multiplex PCR. TCRdb lists the instrument as Illumina HiSeq 2000. The TCR beta CDR3 regions were amplified from the RNA transcripts. The first round of RT-PCR for the TCR CDR3 was performed with the HTBI primer set and the Qiagen OneStep RT-PCR kit. The public reads were run again by TCRdb, first through fastp at Q25 and then through MiXCR, and only productive beta chains were kept. Every entry covers one CDR3 protein and lists the most common genes and DNA from its rows. In this sample the table shows around 690,000 distinct CDR3 sequences, around a sixth of which occur a single time. The ten largest clones represent less than 20% of the sample. The specimen was blood. The receptors derive from a man aged 45-60 years with Graves' hyperthyroidism.

This clonotype has a handful of counts. CDR3 sequence: CSASADSGYGYTF. The CDR3 coding sequence is TGCAGTGCTAGCGCCGACAGTGGTTATGGCTACACCTTC. The chain carries TRBV20-1 and TRBJ1-2, with D possibly matching TRBD1 (5 bases). This CDR3 spans 13 amino acids. With 3 bases removed from V and 5 bases from J, the gap between germline ends came to 13 bases. Per the germline V gene, CDR1 is DFQATT and CDR2 is SNEGSKA (reference sequence).

This clonotype was observed a handful of times. The chain links TRBV24-1 to TRBJ2-7; TRBD1 agrees at 10 bases. The CDR3 consists of 15 residues. J lost 0 bases, V lost 3 bases, and 1 base had no gene match. Per germline, CDR1 KGHDR and CDR2 SFDVKD. The CDR3 DNA sequence: TGTGCCACCAGTGATGGACAGGGGGTCTCCTACGAGCAGTACTTC. Its protein is CATSDGQGVSYEQYF.

At least ten counts were recorded for this clonotype. The CDR3 loop reads CASSFDRNKNIQYF. CDR3 sequence (DNA): TGTGCCAGCAGTTTTGACAGGAACAAAAACATTCAGTACTTC. The rearrangement uses TRBV6-1 and TRBJ2-4; a weak D match, TRBD1 (6 bases). CDR3 length: 14 residues. The germline V gene encodes CDR1 MNHNS and CDR2 SASEGT. V was shortened by 5 bases and J by 3 bases, with 11 bases between the two germline ends.

J is TRBJ1-1 and V is TRBV7-9; D gene ambiguous. Trimming shortened V by 3 bases and J by 5 bases, and 16 bases separated the two germline ends. CDR1 SEHNR and CDR2 FQNEAQ come from the germline V gene (reference sequence). The CDR3 length is 15 residues. As DNA, the CDR3 is TGTGCCAGCAGCTTCAGCCAAGGCCTTAGAACTGAAGCTTTCTTT. This encodes CASSFSQGLRTEAFF.

The chain has TRBV4-3 and TRBJ2-7; a weak D match, TRBD2 (6 bases). In germline, CDR1 is LGHNA, CDR2 YSLEER. There are 15 residues in the CDR3. Trimming stripped 3 bases from V and 1 base from J, with 13 bases between. CDR3 sequence: CASSHLGGQSYEQYF. In DNA form, the CDR3 reads TGCGCCAGCAGCCACCTCGGGGGTCAATCCTACGAGCAGTACTTC.

Many counts were recorded for this clonotype. The rearrangement uses TRBV12-5 and TRBJ2-3, with 9 bases fitting TRBD1. CDR3 size: 17 residues. V was clipped by 0 bases and J by 2 bases; unmatched bases: 6. Germline CDR1 reads LGHNT; CDR2 reads FRNRAP. The CDR3 coding sequence is TGTGCTAGTGGTTTGGTACCGGGACAGGGACACACAGATACGCAGTATTTT. This translates into CASGLVPGQGHTDTQYF.

This clonotype appeared many times. The rearrangement joins TRBV2 to TRBJ2-2, with TRBD1 matching over 7 bases. This CDR3 spans 16 amino acids. J lost 4 bases, V lost 6 bases, and 11 bases had no gene match. CDR1 and CDR2 (germline): SNHLY, FYNNEI. CDR3 DNA: TGTGCCAGCAGCGAGAGGGGGCTTAAGGGCACCGGGGAGCTGTTTTTT. It specifies CASSERGLKGTGELFF. The full variable domain, in which reference TRBV2 and TRBJ2-2 provide the parts outside the CDR3, is EPEVTQTPSHQVTQMGQEVILRCVPISNHLYFYWYRQILGQKVEFLVSFYNNEISEKSEIFDDQFSVERPDGSNFTLKIRSTKLEDSAMYFCASSERGLKGTGELFFGEGSRLTVL.

The V and J genes are TRBV28 and TRBJ2-2, with 7 nucleotides matching TRBD1. CDR3 length: 15 amino acids. Germline V gene data show CDR1 as MDHEN and CDR2 as SYDVKM. V lost 4 bases to trimming and J lost 5 bases; unmatched junction nucleotides: 7. This CDR3 is CASSSERGLTGELFF. CDR3 coding DNA: TGTGCCAGCAGTTCAGAAAGGGGGCTAACCGGGGAGCTGTTTTTT.

This clonotype came up many times. V and J are TRBV6-1 and TRBJ2-7; the D is unclear. The germline gives CDR1 MNHNS, CDR2 SASEGT. The CDR3 extends over 13 amino acids. Trimming cost V 3 bases and J 0 bases, with 6 bases left between them. The CDR3 nucleotides are TGTGCCAGCAGTGAGACGAGCTCCTACGAGCAGTACTTC. Amino acids: CASSETSSYEQYF.

This clonotype has a handful of counts. CDR3 DNA sequence: TGTGCCAGCGGTACTAGTATTTTCCAGTACTTC. As protein: CASGTSIFQYF. V is TRBV27 and J is TRBJ2-5; D might be TRBD2 (5 bases). Germline-derived CDR1 and CDR2 are MNHEY and SMNVEV (reference sequence). The V and J ends lost 8 bases and 10 bases respectively, with 14 bases between them. CDR3 length equals 11 residues.

This chain joins TRBV30 and TRBJ2-1, with 10 bases identical to TRBD2. Germline CDR1 reads GTSNPN; CDR2 reads SVGIG (reference sequence). The CDR3 has 14 residues. Unmatched junction bases numbered 4, after V lost 3 bases and J lost 5 bases. Here the CDR3 DNA reads TGTGCCTGGAGACTAGCGGGGTATAACAATGAGCAGTTCTTC. Its translation is CAWRLAGYNNEQFF.

This clonotype was observed a few times. One junction end does not reproduce the germline sequence, and a read error may be involved. V gene TRBV14 combines with J gene TRBJ2-2; 7 bases are shared with TRBD2. Germline CDR1 is SGHDN and CDR2 is FVKESK. The CDR3 length is 17 residues. Here the CDR3 reads CASTQDSSGGNTGELFF. As DNA, the CDR3 is TGTGCCAGCACCCAAGACTCTAGCGGAGGGAACACCGGGGAGCTGTTTTTT.

This clonotype was seen many times. The chain couples TRBV7-9 to TRBJ1-6; 9 positions match TRBD1. Losses at the gene ends were 8 bases for V and 4 bases for J; bases not matched to a gene: 3. The CDR3 is made up of 14 amino acids. The germline CDR1 and CDR2 sequences are SEHNR and FQNEAQ (reference sequence). CDR3 amino acids: CASVGQGYNSPLHF. The CDR3 region has the DNA TGTGCCAGCGTCGGACAGGGGTATAATTCACCCCTCCACTTT.